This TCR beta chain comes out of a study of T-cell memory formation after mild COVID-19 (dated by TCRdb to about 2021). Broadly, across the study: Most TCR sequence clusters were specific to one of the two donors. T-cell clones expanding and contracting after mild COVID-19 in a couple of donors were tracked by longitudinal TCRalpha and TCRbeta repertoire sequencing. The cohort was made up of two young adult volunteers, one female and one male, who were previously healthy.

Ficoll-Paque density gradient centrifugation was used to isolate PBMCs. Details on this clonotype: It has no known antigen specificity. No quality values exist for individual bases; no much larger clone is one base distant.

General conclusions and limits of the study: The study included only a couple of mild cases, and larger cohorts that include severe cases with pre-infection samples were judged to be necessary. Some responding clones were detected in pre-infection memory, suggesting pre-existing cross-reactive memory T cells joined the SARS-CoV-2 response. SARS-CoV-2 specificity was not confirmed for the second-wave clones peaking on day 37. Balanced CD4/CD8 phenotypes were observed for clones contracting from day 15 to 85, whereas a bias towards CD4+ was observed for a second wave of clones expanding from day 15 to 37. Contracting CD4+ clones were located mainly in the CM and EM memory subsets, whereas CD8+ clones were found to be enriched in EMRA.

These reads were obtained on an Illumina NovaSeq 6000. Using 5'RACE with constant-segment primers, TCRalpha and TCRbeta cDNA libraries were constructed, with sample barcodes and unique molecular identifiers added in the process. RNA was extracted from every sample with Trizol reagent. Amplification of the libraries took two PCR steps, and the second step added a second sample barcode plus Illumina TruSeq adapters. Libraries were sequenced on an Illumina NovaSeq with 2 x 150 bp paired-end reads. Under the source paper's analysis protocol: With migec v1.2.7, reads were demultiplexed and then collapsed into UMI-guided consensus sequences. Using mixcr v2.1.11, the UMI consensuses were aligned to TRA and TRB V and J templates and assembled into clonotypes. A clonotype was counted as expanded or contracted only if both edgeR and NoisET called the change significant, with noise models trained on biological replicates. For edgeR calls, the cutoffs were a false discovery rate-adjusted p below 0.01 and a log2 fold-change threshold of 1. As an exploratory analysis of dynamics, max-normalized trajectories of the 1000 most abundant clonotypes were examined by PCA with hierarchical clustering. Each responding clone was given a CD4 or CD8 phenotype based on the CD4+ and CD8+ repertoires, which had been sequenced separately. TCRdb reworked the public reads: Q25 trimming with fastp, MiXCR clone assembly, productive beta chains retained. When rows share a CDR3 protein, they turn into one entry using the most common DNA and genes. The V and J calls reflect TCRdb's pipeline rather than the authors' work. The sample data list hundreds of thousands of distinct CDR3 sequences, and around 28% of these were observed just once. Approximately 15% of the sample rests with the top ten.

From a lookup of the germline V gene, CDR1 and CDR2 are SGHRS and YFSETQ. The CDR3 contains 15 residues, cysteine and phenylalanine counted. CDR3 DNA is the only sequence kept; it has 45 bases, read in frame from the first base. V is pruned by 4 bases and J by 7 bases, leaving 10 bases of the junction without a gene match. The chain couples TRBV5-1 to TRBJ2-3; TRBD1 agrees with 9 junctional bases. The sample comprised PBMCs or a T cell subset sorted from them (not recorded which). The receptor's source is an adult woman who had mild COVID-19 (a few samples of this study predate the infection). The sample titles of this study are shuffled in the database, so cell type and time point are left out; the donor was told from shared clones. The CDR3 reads CASSGGQGQTYTQYF. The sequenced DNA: TGCGCCAGCAGCGGGGGACAGGGTCAAACCTATACGCAGTATTTT.